The following is a T cell receptor beta chain sequence with its context. Its antigen is still unknown. Donors were drawn from the approximately 120-subject validation cohort, separate from the roughly 670-subject first cohort. This sample stems from a study of cytomegalovirus exposure and HLA in healthy donors. Here immunoSEQ multiplex PCR was the method, and the copy in TCRdb shows in-frame clones only, minus some. Here the sample spans about 200,000 clones, 84% being singletons. Findings and caveats of the study: Three CMV-associated chains proved CMV antigen-specific in vitro.

The sample comprised PBMCs. The source is a woman between 25 and 40 years old in good health and CMV-seropositive.

The CDR3 nucleotides read TGTGCCAGCAGTTTATTTGGCGACAGGGCTGGAGGCTACACCTTC. Its translation: CASSLFGDRAGGYTF. The V and J genes are TRBV28 and TRBJ1-2, with TRBD1 matching over 7 bases. This CDR3 is built from 15 residues. J was trimmed by 8 bases and V by 1 base; bases with no gene match: 10. Germline CDR1 and CDR2: MDHEN and SYDVKM.